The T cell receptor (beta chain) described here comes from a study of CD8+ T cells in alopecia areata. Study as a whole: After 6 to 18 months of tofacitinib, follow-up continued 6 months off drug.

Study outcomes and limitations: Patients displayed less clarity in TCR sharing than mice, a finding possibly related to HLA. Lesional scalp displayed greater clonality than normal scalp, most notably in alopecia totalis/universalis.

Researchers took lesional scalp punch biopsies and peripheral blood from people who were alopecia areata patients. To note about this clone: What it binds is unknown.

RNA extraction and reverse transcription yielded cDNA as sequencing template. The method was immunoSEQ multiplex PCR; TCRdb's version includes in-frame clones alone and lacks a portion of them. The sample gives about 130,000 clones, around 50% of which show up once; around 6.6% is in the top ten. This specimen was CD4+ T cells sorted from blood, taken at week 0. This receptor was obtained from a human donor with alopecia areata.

CDR3 in amino acids: CASSRGQFAETQYF. The CDR3 DNA follows: TGTGCCAGCAGCAGGGGACAATTTGCAGAGACCCAGTACTTC. The rearrangement uses TRBV7-6 and TRBJ2-5; a weak D match, TRBD1 (6 bases). The CDR3 covers 14 residues. CDR1 SGHVS and CDR2 FNYEAQ come from the germline V gene. V was trimmed by 5 bases and J by 4 bases, leaving 14 bases between them.